This TCR beta chain was captured in a study of regulatory T cells in long-lasting Graves disease. Time point meaning: persistent/refractory GD, antithyroid drugs over 5 years with positive TRAb. The TCR library was made from RNA that had been extracted from PBMCs in TRIzol. This clonotype appeared a single time. The germline gene is not matched at one end of the junction; a read error may be the cause. Investigators prepared the TCR beta libraries by applying iRepertoire HTBI primers and Arm-PCR of CDR3 regions. TCRdb redid the calling of the multiplex PCR reads with MiXCR, one entry per CDR3 protein. The repertoire consists of over 450,000 distinct CDR3 sequences, with 20% to 25% occurring once and the leading ten covering roughly 7.7%. The clonotype was recovered from a female donor with Graves disease. Source: peripheral blood mononuclear cells (PBMCs), taken when the disease was refractory, from a patient treated with antithyroid drugs.

CDR3 DNA sequence: TGTGCCAGCAGCTGGGACAGGGCAGCTCTCTTT. This encodes CASSWDRAALF. The V gene is TRBV2, the J gene TRBJ1-1, with 9 bases fitting TRBD1. From germline, CDR1 is SNHLY and CDR2 FYNNEI. The CDR3 has 11 residues.